The 27 T cell receptor beta chains below were found in one sample sequenced in a study of cytomegalovirus exposure and HLA in healthy donors. PCR amplification relied on 60 Vbeta primers (plus 13 Jbeta primers). Clones were read by immunoSEQ multiplex PCR, and TCRdb kept only the in-frame ones, dropping some. The table has 90,000 to 140,000 clones, 60% to 85% seen once; the top ten hold 1.3%. Sequenced sample: PBMCs. Every receptor here comes from a man aged 40-49 years in good health and CMV-seronegative.

This clone has only a few counts. The chain has TRBV13 and TRBJ1-4, with D possibly TRBD1 on 6 matching bases. V dropped 4 bases and J dropped 2 bases, with 14 bases sitting between them. The CDR3 runs 16 residues. Germline CDR1 and CDR2: PRHDT and FYEKMQ (reference sequence). This CDR3 reads CASSSGQFGTNEKLFF. The CDR3 nucleotides are TGTGCCAGCAGCTCAGGACAGTTTGGGACTAATGAAAAACTGTTTTTT.

V usage is TRBV28 and J usage is TRBJ2-7; D is unresolved. The CDR3 totals 13 residues. Trimming took off 10 bases at V and 0 bases at J, with 13 bases between the two ends. CDR1 and CDR2 from the germline V gene are MDHEN and SYDVKM. The CDR3 protein is CATTTHSSYEQYF. CDR3 nucleotides: TGTGCCACGACGACTCATAGCTCCTACGAGCAGTACTTC.

This chain links TRBV4-3 with TRBJ2-1; a possible D gene is TRBD1 (5 bases). Germline V lookup: CDR1 LGHNA, CDR2 YSLEER. Trimming cost V 0 bases and J 0 bases, with 15 bases left between them. The CDR3 runs to 18 residues. The CDR3 reads CASSQEWGSLSSYNEQFF. DNA for the CDR3: TGCGCCAGCAGCCAAGAGTGGGGCAGCCTGAGCTCCTACAATGAGCAGTTCTTC.

The chain couples TRBV6-1 to TRBJ2-1, with D uncertain. The CDR3 has 9 amino acids. V gave up 10 bases and J gave up 5 bases, with 3 bases separating them. Germline V CDR1 and CDR2: MNHNS, SASEGT. The CDR3 region is CATDNEQFF. DNA of the CDR3: TGTGCCACCGACAATGAGCAGTTCTTC.

V is TRBV4-3 and J is TRBJ1-1, with TRBD1 identical over 7 bases. CDR1 LGHNA and CDR2 YSLEER come from the germline V gene. This CDR3 spans 14 amino acids. Losses at the gene ends were 4 bases for V and 4 bases for J; bases not matched to a gene: 6. The CDR3 bases are TGCGCCAGCAGCCCGAGGGGGCTTAGCACTGAAGCTTTCTTT. Translating it yields CASSPRGLSTEAFF.

The chain links TRBV7-9 to TRBJ2-3; 11 nucleotides align to TRBD2. The CDR3 length is 17 residues. V was pared by 1 base and J by 4 bases, with 7 bases of the junction left unmatched. The V gene's germline CDR1 is SEHNR and CDR2 FQNEAQ (reference sequence). As DNA, the CDR3 is TGTGCCAGCAGCTTAGTCGTAGCGGGAGGGCGGCCAGATACGCAGTATTTT. This sequence encodes CASSLVVAGGRPDTQYF.

This chain connects TRBV28 to TRBJ2-1, with TRBD2 matching over 7 bases. Germline values: CDR1 MDHEN, CDR2 SYDVKM. With V trimmed by 4 bases and J by 6 bases, 9 bases remained unmatched. The CDR3 length is 15 residues. The CDR3 DNA follows: TGTGCCAGCAGTTCCCCCTCGGGGGGAGGCAATGAGCAGTTCTTC. Amino acid sequence: CASSSPSGGGNEQFF.

The chain has TRBV7-2 and TRBJ2-7, with 8 bases fitting TRBD2. V lost 3 bases, J lost 2 bases, and 3 bases stayed unmatched. CDR1 is SGHTA and CDR2 is FQGNSA in the germline V gene. The CDR3 runs to 14 residues. CDR3 amino acids: CASSFSGNAYEQYF. The DNA of the CDR3 is TGTGCCAGCAGCTTTAGCGGGAACGCCTACGAGCAGTACTTC.

On this clone itself: Its ends do not fully match the called genes, so a read error is possible. V usage is TRBV7-7 and J usage is TRBJ2-2, with a tentative D call TRBD1 (5 bases). The CDR3 sequence is 15 residues long. Germline assignment: CDR1 SSHAT and CDR2 FNYEAQ (reference sequence). In DNA, the CDR3 is TGTGCTAGCAGCCCCGCCCCAGGGCTCACCGGGGAGCTGTTTTTT. Translation gives CASSPAPGLTGELFF.

Judged by abundance, this clone is medium-sized. The rearrangement links TRBV30 to TRBJ2-3, with 7 nucleotides matching TRBD2. The V gene end was trimmed by 2 bases and the J gene end by 6 bases; junction bases not matched to a gene: 5. Germline V gene sequence: CDR1 GTSNPN, CDR2 SVGIG (reference sequence). This CDR3 comprises 13 residues. The CDR3 here is CAWSWREGDTQYF. CDR3 sequence (DNA): TGTGCCTGGAGTTGGAGGGAGGGGGATACGCAGTATTTT.

The chain carries TRBV10-2 and TRBJ2-5, with 10 bases that match TRBD2. CDR1 WSHSY and CDR2 SAAADI come from the germline V gene. This CDR3 comprises 17 residues. Trimming took 1 base from V and 4 from J; bases not matched to a gene: 9. CDR3 sequence reads: CASSEFLAGAGGETQYF. The CDR3 region has the DNA TGCGCCAGCAGTGAGTTCCTAGCGGGAGCGGGAGGAGAGACCCAGTACTTC.

The V gene is TRBV5-4, the J gene TRBJ2-5, with TRBD1 identical over 8 bases. V trimming: 4 bases; J trimming: 1 base; junction bases outside the gene matches: 15. The CDR3 extends over 18 amino acids. CDR1 is SGHNT, CDR2 YYREEE, per germline (reference sequence). The CDR3 is CASSRNPTGGASQETQYF. CDR3 coding DNA: TGTGCCAGCAGCCGGAATCCCACAGGGGGAGCTTCCCAAGAGACCCAGTACTTC.

The chain recombines TRBV25-1 with TRBJ2-5, with TRBD2 matching 8 bases. After removal of 5 bases from V and 4 bases from J, the junction contained 6 bases not matched to a gene. The CDR3 has 14 amino acids. Germline CDR1 is MGHDK and CDR2 is SYGVNS. Here the CDR3 DNA reads TGTGCCAGCAGTCTCCGGGGGGGGGCAGAGACCCAGTACTTC. As protein: CASSLRGGAETQYF.

This chain links TRBV4-2 with TRBJ2-7; no firm D call. Between the trimmed V and J ends, which lost 1 base and 0 bases, there was a span of 7 bases. The CDR3 sequence is 14 residues long. The germline CDR1 and CDR2 sequences are LGHNA and YNFKEQ. Here the CDR3 reads CASSQVGDSYEQYF. For the CDR3, the DNA is TGTGCCAGCAGCCAAGTCGGAGACTCCTACGAGCAGTACTTC.

This clone was observed a few times. V and J are TRBV7-2 and TRBJ2-7; no clear D. The V gene lost 3 bases and the J gene lost 3 bases, with 12 bases spanning the gap. Per the germline V gene, CDR1 is SGHTA and CDR2 is FQGNSA. The CDR3 has 14 residues. CDR3 nucleotides: TGTGCCAGCAGCTTGAGTGGGCCGGACTACGAGCAGTACTTC. This translates into CASSLSGPDYEQYF.

This clone has more than one count but fewer than ten. The chain is built from TRBV29-1 and TRBJ2-5, with TRBD1 matching over 8 bases. Germline V gives CDR1 SQVTM, CDR2 ANQGSEA. The CDR3 sequence is 15 residues long. The V and J ends lost 4 bases and 5 bases, in that order; junction bases with no gene match: 12. The chain's CDR3 is CSVVGDRIFQETQYF. CDR3 sequence (DNA): TGCAGCGTTGTAGGGGACAGGATATTCCAGGAGACCCAGTACTTC.

This chain uses TRBV13 with TRBJ1-3, with 8 bases that match TRBD1. The CDR3 spans 20 residues. Germline V gene lookup returns CDR1 PRHDT and CDR2 FYEKMQ (reference sequence). Trimming at V came to 5 bases and at J to 0 bases, leaving 18 bases not matched to a gene. The CDR3 here is CASSTAQGALLRSSGNTIYF. CDR3 in DNA: TGTGCCAGCAGCACCGCCCAGGGGGCTCTGCTCAGGAGCTCTGGAAACACCATATATTTT.

CDR3 residues: CASSYSWDSYTGELFF. In DNA form, the CDR3 reads TGTGCCAGCAGTTACTCGTGGGACAGTTACACCGGGGAGCTGTTTTTT. V usage is TRBV6-5 and J usage is TRBJ2-2; 7 positions agree with TRBD1. The trim removed 0 bases at V and 3 bases at J, leaving 4 bases unmatched. Germline lookup yields CDR1 MNHEY and CDR2 SVGAGI. The CDR3 has 16 residues.

The V and J genes are TRBV6-1 and TRBJ2-7; TRBD1 matches at 7 bases. The length of the CDR3 is 12 residues. V was clipped by 8 bases and J by 3 bases; unmatched bases: 4. CDR1 MNHNS and CDR2 SASEGT come from the germline V gene. CDR3 in DNA: TGTGCCAGCGGGGACAGCGACTACGAGCAGTACTTC. Protein: CASGDSDYEQYF.

The V and J genes are TRBV6-4 and TRBJ2-2; D might be TRBD1 (6 bases). Germline V gives CDR1 MRHNA, CDR2 SNTAGT. The CDR3 extends over 16 amino acids. Trimming removed 5 bases at V and 4 bases at J, with 17 bases between. CDR3 nucleotides: TGTGCCAGCAGTTCCATACCAGGGGCGGCCACCGGGGAGCTGTTTTTT. Encoded protein: CASSSIPGAATGELFF.

The chain recombines TRBV5-6 with TRBJ1-2; 7 bases are a match to TRBD1. The length of the CDR3 is 13 residues. J gave up 2 bases and V 4 bases, and 2 bases lay outside the gene matches. CDR1 SGHDT and CDR2 YYEEEE come from the germline V gene. The CDR3 reads CASSLGQNYGYTF. CDR3 DNA: TGTGCCAGCAGCCTGGGACAGAACTATGGCTACACCTTC.

The sample holds one count of this clone. This chain uses TRBV7-6 with TRBJ2-7, with 7 bases matching TRBD1. Germline values: CDR1 SGHVS, CDR2 FNYEAQ. CDR3 length equals 15 residues. J lost 3 bases, V lost 1 base, and 6 bases had no gene match. The CDR3 region is CASSLGVGGGYEQYF. CDR3 nucleotides: TGTGCCAGCAGCTTAGGGGTAGGGGGCGGCTACGAGCAGTACTTC. The variable domain in full, with the rest retrieved from reference TRBV7-6 and TRBJ2-7, is GAGVSQSPRYKVTKRGQDVALRCDPISGHVSLYWYRQALGQGPEFLTYFNYEAQQDKSGLPNDRFSAERPEGSISTLTIQRTEQRDSAMYRCASSLGVGGGYEQYFGPGTRLTVT.

V gene TRBV6-6 combines with J gene TRBJ1-1; D not resolved. The CDR3 has 12 residues. Trimming took off 5 bases at V and 2 bases at J, with 6 bases between the two ends. Germline lookup yields CDR1 MNHNY and CDR2 SVGAGI (reference sequence). CDR3 region: CASSPGNTEAFF. CDR3 coding DNA: TGTGCCAGCAGTCCAGGAAACACTGAAGCTTTCTTT.

This clone occurred a few times. This sequence joins TRBV4-1 and TRBJ2-3; 9 nucleotides agree with TRBD2. This CDR3 is built from 15 residues. Germline V CDR1 and CDR2: MGHRA, YSYEKL. The junction had 2 bases not matched to a gene; V was cut back by 0 bases and J by 4 bases. CDR3 region: CASSQERGGPDTQYF. As DNA, the CDR3 is TGCGCCAGCAGCCAAGAGCGGGGGGGCCCAGATACGCAGTATTTT.

The CDR3 loop reads CASSQDRGRTDTQYF. DNA for the CDR3: TGCGCCAGCAGCCAAGACCGGGGGAGGACAGATACGCAGTATTTT. The rearrangement links TRBV4-1 to TRBJ2-3, with D possibly being TRBD2 (6 bases). Looked up from germline, CDR1 is MGHRA and CDR2 is YSYEKL. CDR3 length: 15 amino acids. Trimming cost V 0 bases and J 3 bases, with 10 bases left between them.

The chain recombines TRBV11-3 with TRBJ2-7; possibly TRBD1 for D (7 bases). V was trimmed by 8 bases and J by 5 bases, leaving 19 bases between them. This CDR3 region has 14 residues. The germline V gene has CDR1 SGHNT and CDR2 YENEEA. In DNA form, the CDR3 reads TGTGCCAGCCGTCCTCAGGGCAGGGGGGACGAGCAGTACTTC. Its protein is CASRPQGRGDEQYF.

The V call is TRBV7-9, the J call TRBJ2-2; 8 bases agree with TRBD2. Germline lookup yields CDR1 SEHNR and CDR2 FQNEAQ (reference sequence). J gave up 5 bases and V 5 bases, and 7 bases lay outside the gene matches. CDR3 length equals 15 residues. CDR3 bases: TGTGCCAGCAGCCTCGGGGGGGGAAGGACCGGGGAGCTGTTTTTT. This codes for CASSLGGGRTGELFF.